The clone carrying this T cell receptor (beta chain) came up many times. What it binds is not known. Trimming left V 2 bases short and J 5 bases short, with 6 bases between. Germline CDR1 and CDR2: DFQATT and SNEGSKA (reference sequence). This CDR3 region has 11 residues. These data belong to a study of identical twins. TCRdb ran MiXCR on the 5' RACE reads and lists one entry per CDR3 protein. This sample has 690,000 or so distinct CDR3 sequences; roughly 6.2% occur once, and the top ten carry about 1.8%. Study outcomes and limitations: The degree of excess twin sharing was weaker in beta out-of-frame sequences.

Specimen: naive T cells sorted from blood. The J gene is TRBJ2-5, the V gene TRBV20-1; D is unclear. The receptor comes from a man younger than 30 in good health. CDR3 residues: CSARSLETQYF. The DNA of the CDR3 is TGCAGTGCTAGATCCCTGGAGACCCAGTACTTC.